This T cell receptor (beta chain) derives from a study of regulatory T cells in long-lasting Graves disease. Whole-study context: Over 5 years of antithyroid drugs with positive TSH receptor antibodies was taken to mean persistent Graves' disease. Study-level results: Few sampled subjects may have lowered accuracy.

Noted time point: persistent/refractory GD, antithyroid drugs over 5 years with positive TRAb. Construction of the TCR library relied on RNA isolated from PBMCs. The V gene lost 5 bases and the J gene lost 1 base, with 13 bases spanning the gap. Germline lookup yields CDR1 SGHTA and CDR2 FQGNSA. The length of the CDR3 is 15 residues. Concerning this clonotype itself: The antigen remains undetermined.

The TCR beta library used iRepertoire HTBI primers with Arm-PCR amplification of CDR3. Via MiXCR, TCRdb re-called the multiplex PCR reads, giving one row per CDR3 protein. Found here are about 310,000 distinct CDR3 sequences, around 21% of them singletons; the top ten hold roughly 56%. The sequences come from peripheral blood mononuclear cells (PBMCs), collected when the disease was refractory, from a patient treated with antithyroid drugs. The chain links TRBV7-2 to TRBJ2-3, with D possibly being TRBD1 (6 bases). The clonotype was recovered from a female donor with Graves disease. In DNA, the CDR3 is TGTGCCAGCAGCCCCCAGGGGATGGGCACAGATACGCAGTATTTT. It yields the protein CASSPQGMGTDTQYF.